This T cell receptor beta chain derives from a study of immune characterization of retroperitoneal liposarcoma. The CDR3 contains 14 residues. Using its own MiXCR run on the PCR reads, TCRdb lists one record per CDR3 protein. The repertoire holds some 11,000 distinct CDR3 sequences, with roughly a quarter as singletons. This clonotype was recorded only once. A read error may explain this, as a much larger clone is one base away. The missing conserved phenylalanine or tryptophan at the end of this CDR3 makes a read error likely. The gene calls are TRBV12-3 or TRBV12-4 and TRBJ2-1; 9 nucleotides match TRBD1. TRBJ2-7 explains the end of the DNA better; the J call may be wrong. The receptor was isolated from a male donor with retroperitoneal liposarcoma. Input material: tumor tissue. The DNA for the CDR3 is TGTGCCAGCAGGAGACAGGGGGGAAACTACGAGCAGTACTTA. Translation gives CASRRQGGNYEQYL.